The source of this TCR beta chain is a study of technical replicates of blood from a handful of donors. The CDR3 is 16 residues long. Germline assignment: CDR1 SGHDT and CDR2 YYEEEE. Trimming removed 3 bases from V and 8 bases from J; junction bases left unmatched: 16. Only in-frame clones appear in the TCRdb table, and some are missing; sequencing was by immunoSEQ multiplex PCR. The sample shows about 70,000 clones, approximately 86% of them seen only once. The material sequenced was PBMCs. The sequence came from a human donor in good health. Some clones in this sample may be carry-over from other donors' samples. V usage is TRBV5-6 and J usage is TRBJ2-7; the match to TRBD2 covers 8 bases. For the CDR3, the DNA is TGTGCCAGCAGCTACGACTCAACCGGGACTAGAAGGCAGCAGTACTTC. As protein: CASSYDSTGTRRQQYF.